Below, 8 T cell receptor beta chains from the same sample are listed, as sequenced in a study of memory CD4+ T cells and cytomegalovirus serostatus. The sort gate was single viable CD3+CD4+CD8-CD45RO+ cells for memory CD4+ T cells. Clones were sequenced by immunoSEQ multiplex PCR, and TCRdb holds only the in-frame ones, with some missing. The sample includes around 84,000 clones, 80% seen only once; the top ten take around 0.73%. Sequences were obtained from memory CD4+ T cells from blood. These TCRs come from an adult in good health and CMV-seronegative.

This chain joins TRBV4-3 and TRBJ1-2, with D maybe TRBD1 (6 bases). The CDR3 spans 14 residues. Germline assignment: CDR1 LGHNA and CDR2 YSLEER. The V and J ends lost 0 bases and 7 bases respectively, with 12 bases between them. The CDR3 loop is CASSQESGAGGYTF. The CDR3 DNA is TGCGCCAGCAGCCAAGAGTCAGGGGCGGGTGGCTACACCTTC.

Written as DNA, the CDR3 is TGTGCCACCAGCAGACGCGGCCCGGCCGGGAACTATGGCTACACCTTC. Protein: CATSRRGPAGNYGYTF. This chain joins TRBV15 and TRBJ1-2; D is ambiguous. The CDR3 covers 16 residues. Germline CDR1 and CDR2: LNHNV and YYDKDF (reference sequence). The ends were cut back, 2 bases at V and 2 bases at J, with 15 bases in the middle.

This sequence joins TRBV10-3 and TRBJ1-6, with D possibly TRBD1 on 5 matching bases. CDR1 is ENHRY, CDR2 SYGVKD, per germline. V lost 7 bases, J lost 6 bases, and 16 bases lay in between. This CDR3 contains 15 residues. The CDR3 spells CAIKSRDSGNSPLHF. The CDR3 DNA follows: TGTGCCATCAAATCCAGGGATAGTGGTAATTCACCCCTCCACTTT.

This chain links TRBV18 with TRBJ1-2; weak D call: TRBD1 (5 bases). The germline gives CDR1 KGHSH, CDR2 LQKENI. V lost 4 bases to trimming and J lost 6 bases, with 15 bases between them. The CDR3 runs to 14 residues. CDR3 nucleotide sequence: TGTGCCAGCTCACTGGGCACGGAGGGGCATGGCTACACCTTC. Translating gives CASSLGTEGHGYTF.

This clone was observed a handful of times. The CDR3 region is CSVVERTEAFF. The CDR3 region has the DNA TGCAGCGTTGTCGAGAGAACTGAAGCTTTCTTT. This sequence joins TRBV29-1 and TRBJ1-1; D gene uncertain. Germline CDR1 and CDR2: SQVTM and ANQGSEA. CDR3 length equals 11 residues. The V end lost 4 bases, the J end lost 5 bases, and 8 bases lay between the germline ends.

This rearrangement joins TRBV6-1 to TRBJ1-2; D may be TRBD1 (6 bases). The CDR3 is 12 residues long. Germline CDR1 reads MNHNS; CDR2 reads SASEGT. Trimming took off 2 bases at V and 8 bases at J, with 9 bases between the two ends. This chain's CDR3 is CASSENRVGYTF. DNA for the CDR3: TGTGCCAGCAGTGAAAACAGGGTGGGCTACACCTTC.

This clone was recorded a few times. V gene TRBV25-1 combines with J gene TRBJ1-1; D possibly corresponds to TRBD1 (6 bases). CDR1 is MGHDK, CDR2 SYGVNS, per germline. Between the trimmed V and J ends, which lost 4 bases and 5 bases, there was a span of 11 bases. This CDR3 spans 13 amino acids. The CDR3 is CASSGGGWTEAFF. For the CDR3, the DNA is TGTGCCAGCAGTGGAGGGGGTTGGACTGAAGCTTTCTTT.

The chain carries TRBV19 and TRBJ1-2; D not certain. The germline V and J ends were trimmed by 6 bases and 0 bases, with 8 bases remaining between them. CDR3 size: 13 residues. CDR1 LNHDA and CDR2 SQIVND come from the germline V gene (reference sequence). In DNA form, the CDR3 reads TGTGCCAGTAGCCCCGGAACTAACTATGGCTACACCTTC. Amino acid sequence: CASSPGTNYGYTF.